This T cell receptor (beta chain) derives from a study of shared clonotypes between healthy human individuals. Looking at the study overall: Donor ages ranged 18 to 49 years: a couple of women, a few men.

V lost 4 bases to trimming and J lost 5 bases; unmatched junction nucleotides: 8. The CDR3 spans 16 residues. Germline assignment: CDR1 SGDLS and CDR2 YYNGEE. Clones were sequenced by immunoSEQ multiplex PCR, and TCRdb holds only the in-frame ones, with some missing. The sample holds 2 million to 2.5 million clones, around 95% seen once. To note about this clone: Its specificity is unknown.

General study points: Investigators collected only blood, and repertoires in tissues likely differ.

The sample consisted of naive CD4+ T cells sorted from blood. Specified subset: CD45RA+ positively selected. The rearrangement joins TRBV9 to TRBJ2-3; 12 nucleotides match TRBD2. The receptor's source is a young man in good health. CDR3 nucleotides: TGTGCCAGCAGCCGGACTAGCGGGGAACGTAAAGATACGCAGTATTTT. As protein: CASSRTSGERKDTQYF.